This paragraph reports one T cell receptor (beta chain). Which antigen it targets is not known. No much larger clone exists at a distance of one base, and base qualities are not known. The collaborating institutions used their own protocols to collect whole blood in K2EDTA tubes. For TCRbeta analysis, collaborator samples were shipped as frozen whole blood, as isolated PBMCs, or as DNA extracted from either sample type. TCRbeta CDR3 regions were amplified from genomic DNA using the immunoSEQ Assay, a bias-controlled multiplex PCR. The source study handled its data this way. Within the assay, amplification of reference gene primers was used to estimate how many nucleated cells each sample contained. To quantify the absolute abundance of each unique TCRbeta CDR3 rearrangement, sequence reads were collapsed and filtered. For each sample, productive Simpson clonality was calculated as the square root of Simpson's diversity index over productive rearrangements. The clones in this table, taken by TCRdb from immuneACCESS, are in-frame only. Not every clone is retained; where verified, under half of the shortfall comes from an unresolved V gene, and the cause of the rest is unknown. V, J and clone size reflect that table, while D and trimming were determined from the DNA. For this sample there are roughly 70,000 clones; 80% to 90% appear just once. Jointly, the top ten make up around 4.9% of the sample.

From a lookup of the germline V gene, CDR1 and CDR2 are SGHTA and FQGNSA. Trimming removed 3 bases from V and 1 base from J; the gene matches leave 4 bases unexplained. The CDR3 covers 15 residues, taking in both the cysteine and the phenylalanine. Only the CDR3 DNA is retained, 45 bases long and in frame from the first base. This sample is part of a study of blood T cell repertoires in COVID-19 (dated by TCRdb to 2018 to 2021). Regarding the research as a whole: Samples from collaborators originated in the United States, Italy and Spain and spanned both the acute and convalescent phases of COVID-19. The prospective study material was composed of cDNA or gDNA derived from T cells, B-cell-depleted T cells, or PBMCs. The repertoires were released in a freely available public database intended as a resource for research on the immune response to SARS-CoV-2. Where available, HLA class I and class II types were obtained from metadata supplied by the sample provider rather than from assay-based typing. Samples came from the ongoing ImmuneRACE study (first 160 participants) plus 1,254 subjects from 6 global collaborators. Deeply sampled blood TCRbeta repertoires from subjects exposed to, actively infected with, or recovered from COVID-19 were included in the dataset. Sample metadata almost always included a de-identified subject ID, COVID-19 status, age in years and sex.

General study outcomes and caveats: The quantity of clinical and demographic metadata differed by source and by participant and was supplied without curation.

Source material: peripheral blood. The sequence derives from a woman aged 45-59 years with active COVID-19. The chain uses TRBV7-2 and TRBJ2-5; 8 middle bases align to TRBD1. The DNA is as follows: TGTGCCAGCAGCTTCCCGACAGGGGCCCAAGAGACCCAGTACTTC. This sequence encodes CASSFPTGAQETQYF.